This T cell receptor (beta chain) is from a study of CD8+ T cells in alopecia areata. Across the study: Tofacitinib was taken orally by treated patients, and the dose was 5 to 10 mg twice daily.

This clone is a singleton in its sample. Antigen specificity is unknown. RNA extraction and reverse transcription yielded cDNA as sequencing template. Generated by immunoSEQ multiplex PCR, the TCRdb table keeps only in-frame clones and is missing some. The data contain 120,000 to 150,000 clones, about 87% of them singletons. In alopecia areata patients, both lesional scalp punch biopsies and peripheral blood were collected. Broader study findings: Elevated clonality characterized lesional scalp relative to normal scalp, particularly in alopecia totalis/universalis.

The sequence came from a human donor with alopecia areata. This material consisted of CD8+ T cells sorted from blood, taken at week 0.

CDR3: CASSLVGDPSVAQYF. The CDR3 bases are TGTGCCAGCAGCTTAGTAGGGGACCCGAGCGTTGCGCAGTATTTT. The chain recombines TRBV11-2 with TRBJ2-3; D is perhaps TRBD1 or TRBD2 (5 bases each). The CDR3 runs 15 residues. The germline CDR1 and CDR2 sequences are SGHAT and FQNNGV. The V gene lost 1 base and the J gene lost 10 bases, with 18 bases spanning the gap.